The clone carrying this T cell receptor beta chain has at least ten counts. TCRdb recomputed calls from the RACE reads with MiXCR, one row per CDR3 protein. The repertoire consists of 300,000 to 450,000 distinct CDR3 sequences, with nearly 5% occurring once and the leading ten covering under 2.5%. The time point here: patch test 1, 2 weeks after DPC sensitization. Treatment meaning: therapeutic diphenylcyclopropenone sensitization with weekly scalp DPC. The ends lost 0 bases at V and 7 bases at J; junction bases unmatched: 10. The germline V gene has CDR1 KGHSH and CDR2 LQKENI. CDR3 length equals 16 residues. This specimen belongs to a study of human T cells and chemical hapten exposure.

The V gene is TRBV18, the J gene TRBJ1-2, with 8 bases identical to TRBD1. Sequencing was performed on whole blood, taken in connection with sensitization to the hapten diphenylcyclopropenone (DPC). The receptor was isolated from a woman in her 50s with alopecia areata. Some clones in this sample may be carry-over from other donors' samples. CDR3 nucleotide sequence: TGTGCCAGCTCACCACCGTCGGTGGACAGGGCGAGTGGCTACACCTTC. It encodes CASSPPSVDRASGYTF.